Listed below are T cell receptor beta chains from one sample, sequenced in a study of cytotoxic CD8 clonotypes in ibrutinib-treated CLL. Measured with immunoSEQ multiplex PCR; TCRdb has only the in-frame clones, and not every one. The sample includes about 29,000 clones, 55% to 65% seen only once; the top ten take around 15%. The sequencing here drew on PBMCs, taken before ibrutinib treatment. These receptors all come from a human donor with chronic lymphocytic leukemia. The CDR3 runs from the conserved cysteine through the conserved F or W. The D gene is left open where the match is weak. Clone size is given for some rows only: seen once, a few or many times, or a class if the clone is expanded.

v_gene,abundance,d_gene,j_gene,CDR3aa,CDR3nt
TRBV6-5,-,TRBD2,TRBJ2-5,CASTGGAGGEETQYF,TGTGCCAGCACCGGAGGAGCGGGAGGCGAAGAGACCCAGTACTTC
TRBV6-5,few,-,TRBJ1-2,CASSASTGSYGYTF,TGTGCCAGCAGCGCCTCGACAGGTTCCTATGGCTACACCTTC
TRBV15,-,-,TRBJ2-7,CATSRIRRGAFGEQYF,TGTGCCACCAGCAGAATCCGACGGGGCGCTTTCGGCGAGCAGTACTTC
TRBV6-1,-,TRBD1,TRBJ1-5,CASSVDRSNQPQHF,TGTGCCAGCAGTGTGGACAGGTCCAATCAGCCCCAGCATTTT
TRBV2,-,TRBD1,TRBJ2-7,CASKSGGISYEQYF,TGTGCCAGCAAGTCAGGGGGTATCTCCTACGAGCAGTACTTC
TRBV4-1,few,-,TRBJ2-3,CASSQGGPLTTDTQYF,TGCGCCAGCAGCCAAGGAGGACCCCTTACAACAGATACGCAGTATTTT
TRBV19,-,-,TRBJ2-2,CASSIDNPTGELFF,TGTGCCAGTAGTATAGATAACCCCACCGGGGAGCTGTTTTTT
TRBV28,-,TRBD2,TRBJ2-3,CASSFSGTSTDTQYF,TGTGCCAGCAGTTTTAGCGGGACTAGCACAGATACGCAGTATTTT
TRBV2,-,-,TRBJ1-4,CASRRGADFNEKLFF,TGTGCCAGCAGGAGGGGGGCAGACTTTAATGAAAAACTGTTTTTT
TRBV29-1,-,-,TRBJ2-6,CSVEPGDSSGANVLTF,TGCAGCGTTGAACCCGGGGATAGCTCTGGGGCCAACGTCCTGACTTTC
TRBV7-8,-,TRBD2,TRBJ2-1,CASSLRREGEQFF,TGTGCCAGCAGCTTACGGAGGGAGGGTGAGCAGTTCTTC
TRBV20-1,once,-,TRBJ1-1,CSVGGRQAFF,TGCAGTGTTGGCGGGAGACAGGCTTTCTTT
TRBV4-1,-,TRBD2,TRBJ2-1,CASSQGAAGSYGQFF,TGCGCCAGCAGCCAAGGGGCAGCGGGGAGTTATGGACAGTTCTTC
TRBV18,-,-,TRBJ2-1,CASSPPSVYNEQFF,TGTGCCAGCTCACCGCCTAGCGTATACAATGAGCAGTTCTTC
TRBV28,few,-,TRBJ1-5,CASSSRVGRQPQHF,TGTGCCAGCAGTAGTAGGGTGGGACGTCAGCCCCAGCATTTT
TRBV25-1,-,-,TRBJ2-2,CASSKTGAGELFF,TGTGCCAGCAGTAAAACAGGAGCCGGGGAGCTGTTTTTT
TRBV7-9,-,-,TRBJ1-4,CASLKDATNEKLFF,TGTGCCAGTTTAAAAGATGCAACTAATGAAAAACTGTTTTTT
TRBV18,few,-,TRBJ2-7,CASSRDSRREQYF,TGTGCCAGCTCACGTGATTCCCGTAGGGAGCAGTACTTC
TRBV18,-,TRBD1,TRBJ1-3,CASSREGASGNTIYF,TGTGCCAGCTCACGGGAGGGGGCATCTGGAAACACCATATATTTT
TRBV19,-,-,TRBJ1-1,CASSVVGTAGAFF,TGTGCCAGTAGCGTCGTTGGGACGGCCGGGGCTTTCTTT
TRBV9,few,-,TRBJ1-2,CASSSWKYGYTF,TGTGCCAGCAGCTCTTGGAAATACGGCTACACCTTC
TRBV11-3,-,-,TRBJ2-1,CASSLLPGSSYNEQFF,TGTGCCAGCAGCTTACTACCAGGGAGCTCCTACAATGAGCAGTTCTTC
TRBV30,few,-,TRBJ1-2,CAWSSRLGYTF,TGTGCCTGGAGCTCGAGACTGGGCTACACCTTC
TRBV6-4,once,TRBD2,TRBJ2-2,CASSRLALAGGNTGELFF,TGTGCCAGCAGTCGACTAGCGCTTGCTGGAGGGAACACCGGGGAGCTGTTTTTT
TRBV11-2,few,-,TRBJ2-3,CASTLGADTQYF,TGTGCCAGCACCCTCGGAGCAGATACGCAGTATTTT
TRBV19,-,-,TRBJ2-5,CASSRAGRGGSETQYF,TGTGCCAGTAGTCGGGCCGGTAGGGGGGGTTCGGAGACCCAGTACTTC
TRBV10-2,-,-,TRBJ1-3,CASRDYLSSGNTIYF,TGCGCCAGCAGGGACTACCTTAGCTCTGGAAACACCATATATTTT
TRBV7-9,once,-,TRBJ2-1,CASSQGSSYNEQFF,TGTGCCAGCAGTCAGGGAAGCTCCTACAATGAGCAGTTCTTC
TRBV20-1,-,TRBD2,TRBJ2-1,CSAISGTRQFF,TGCAGTGCTATCTCCGGGACTAGGCAGTTCTTC
TRBV5-1,-,TRBD2,TRBJ2-7,CASSLPSGVYEQYF,TGCGCCAGCAGCTTACCTAGCGGGGTATACGAGCAGTACTTC
TRBV5-1,-,TRBD2,TRBJ2-5,CASSLDLAGGSETQYF,TGCGCCAGCAGCTTGGATCTAGCGGGAGGGTCGGAGACCCAGTACTTC
TRBV28,-,-,TRBJ1-4,CASSSIRDREHEKLFF,TGTGCCAGCAGTTCCATTCGGGATAGGGAACATGAAAAACTGTTTTTT
TRBV5-1,few,TRBD1,TRBJ1-4,CASSLGQANEKLFF,TGCGCCAGCAGTTTGGGACAGGCGAATGAAAAACTGTTTTTT
TRBV28,-,TRBD1,TRBJ1-5,CASSFPIRDRGRGSQPQHF,TGTGCCAGCAGTTTCCCTATCCGGGACAGGGGGCGAGGTAGTCAGCCCCAGCATTTT
TRBV11-2,-,-,TRBJ2-7,CASSSPGQGTYEQYF,TGTGCCAGCAGCTCCCCTGGGCAGGGGACCTACGAGCAGTACTTC
TRBV11-2,once,-,TRBJ2-3,CASSVGRSTDTQYF,TGTGCCAGCAGCGTAGGCCGAAGCACAGATACGCAGTATTTT
TRBV18,-,TRBD1,TRBJ2-7,CASSSGQDPSYEQYF,TGTGCCAGCTCATCCGGACAGGACCCCTCCTACGAGCAGTACTTC
TRBV19,medium-sized,-,TRBJ1-4,CASMGRTQSNEKLFF,TGTGCCAGTATGGGCAGAACCCAATCTAATGAAAAACTGTTTTTT
TRBV5-1,-,TRBD1,TRBJ1-1,CASSWTGDQAFF,TGCGCCAGCAGCTGGACAGGGGACCAAGCTTTCTTT
TRBV10-2,-,TRBD2,TRBJ2-5,CASDLSGGAQETQYF,TGCGCCAGCGACCTTAGCGGGGGAGCTCAAGAGACCCAGTACTTC